The sample holds one count of the clone carrying this T cell receptor (beta chain). Sequenced by immunoSEQ multiplex PCR; TCRdb stores in-frame clones only, minus some. The repertoire consists of 50,000 to 70,000 clones, with more than 85% occurring once and the leading ten covering almost 0.45%. The source of the sample is a study of OX40 agonist ivuxolimab in advanced cancers. V shed 6 bases, J shed 2 bases, and the junction held 6 bases outside the gene matches. CDR1 is MNHEY, CDR2 SMNVEV, per germline (reference sequence). The CDR3 length is 16 residues. This sequence joins TRBV27 and TRBJ2-2; 10 bases line up with TRBD2. The origin of this receptor is an adult with an advanced solid tumor such as melanoma, head and neck, liver or kidney cancer. The material was CD4+ or CD8+ T cells sorted from blood, obtained in a trial of the OX40 agonist ivuxolimab. CDR3 coding DNA: TGTGCCAGCAGCCGTAGCGGGAGGATCAACACCGGGGAGCTGTTTTTT. Amino acid sequence: CASSRSGRINTGELFF.